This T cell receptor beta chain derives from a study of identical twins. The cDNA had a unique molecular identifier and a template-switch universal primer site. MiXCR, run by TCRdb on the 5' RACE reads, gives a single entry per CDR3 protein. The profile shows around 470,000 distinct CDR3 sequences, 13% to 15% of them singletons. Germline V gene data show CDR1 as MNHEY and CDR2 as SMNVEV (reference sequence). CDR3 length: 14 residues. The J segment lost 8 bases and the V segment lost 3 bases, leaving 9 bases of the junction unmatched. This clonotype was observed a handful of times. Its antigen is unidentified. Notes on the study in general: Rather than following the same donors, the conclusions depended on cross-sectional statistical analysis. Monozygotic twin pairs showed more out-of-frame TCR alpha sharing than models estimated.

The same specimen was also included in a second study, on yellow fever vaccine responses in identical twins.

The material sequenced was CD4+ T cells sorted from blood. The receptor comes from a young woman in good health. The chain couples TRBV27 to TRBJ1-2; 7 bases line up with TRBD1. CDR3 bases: TGTGCCAGCAGTTTGACAGGGAGGTCGTGGGGCTACACCTTC. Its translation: CASSLTGRSWGYTF.